The text below deals with one T cell receptor (beta chain). Germline CDR1 is MNHNS and CDR2 is SASEGT. Trimming pared 1 base from V and 3 bases from J, leaving 6 bases between. The CDR3 extends over 13 amino acids. This specimen belongs to a study of shared clonotypes between healthy human individuals. Naive CD8 populations comprised CD45RO-negative cells positively selected for CCR7, excluding terminally differentiated effector memory CD45RA+ cells. Deep level was the assay's run setting. The assay was immunoSEQ multiplex PCR, and TCRdb's table has in-frame clones only and misses some. The repertoire holds around 2,000,000 clones, about 92% seen once, with around 1.7% in the top ten.

The clonotype originates from a man between 18 and 29 years old in good health. Some clones in this sample may be carry-over from other donors' samples. V gene TRBV6-1 combines with J gene TRBJ1-2; D is undetermined. The sequenced sample consisted of naive CD8+ T cells from PBMCs. Written as DNA, the CDR3 is TGTGCCAGCAGTGAAGGGCCTGACTATGGCTACACCTTC. This codes for CASSEGPDYGYTF.